Described below is a single T cell receptor (beta chain) sequence and its context. As handled by the study authors: Quantification of nucleated cells was approximated via reference gene primer amplification. Assay: immunoSEQ multiplex PCR; the TCRdb copy retains only in-frame clones and omits some. Clone size and V and J calls were adopted from that table, with D and trimming inferred from the DNA. The profile shows roughly 39,000 clones, over 75% of them singletons. Per the germline V gene, CDR1 is SGHNT and CDR2 is YYREEE (reference sequence). With V trimmed by 4 bases and J by 8 bases, 9 bases remained unmatched. CDR3 length equals 14 residues. This sample was included in a study of blood T cell repertoires in COVID-19. Turning to the study itself: Acute and convalescent COVID-19 specimens originated in the United States, Italy and Spain. Nucleic acid was either cDNA or gDNA, and it came from T cells, B-cell-depleted T cells, or PBMCs.

The chain links TRBV5-4 to TRBJ2-4, with 7 positions matching TRBD1. The receptor comes from a man aged 25-40 years with active or convalescent COVID-19. Sequenced sample: peripheral blood. CDR3 amino acids: CASSDRDHVDIQYF. As DNA, the CDR3 is TGTGCCAGCAGCGACAGGGATCATGTCGACATTCAGTACTTC.